This T cell receptor (beta chain) was sequenced in a study of glioma-infiltrating T cells after dendritic cell vaccination. About the research overall: Patients had newly diagnosed or recurrent glioblastoma and received dendritic cell vaccines. Between about 2002 and 2012, patients got autologous tumor lysate-pulsed dendritic cell vaccines. Monocyte-derived dendritic cells, cultured less than 9 days with IL-4 and GM-CSF, were pulsed with autologous tumor lysate.

Trimming stripped 3 bases from V and 0 bases from J, with 8 bases between. Germline loops: CDR1 LNHNV, CDR2 YYDKDF (reference sequence). The length of the CDR3 is 14 residues. Sequencing was performed with immunoSEQ multiplex PCR; in TCRdb, only in-frame clones are kept and a portion is missing. The sample consists of roughly 100,000 clones, roughly 79% of them appearing once. PBMC sampling occurred before vaccination, two weeks after the third dose, and at progression. The gene calls are TRBV15 and TRBJ1-1; a possible D gene is TRBD1 (5 bases). This sequence originates from a human donor with glioblastoma. This specimen consisted of blood, obtained before dendritic cell vaccination. In DNA, the CDR3 is TGTGCCACCAGCAGGGACACCGTGAACACTGAAGCTTTCTTT. Protein product: CATSRDTVNTEAFF.